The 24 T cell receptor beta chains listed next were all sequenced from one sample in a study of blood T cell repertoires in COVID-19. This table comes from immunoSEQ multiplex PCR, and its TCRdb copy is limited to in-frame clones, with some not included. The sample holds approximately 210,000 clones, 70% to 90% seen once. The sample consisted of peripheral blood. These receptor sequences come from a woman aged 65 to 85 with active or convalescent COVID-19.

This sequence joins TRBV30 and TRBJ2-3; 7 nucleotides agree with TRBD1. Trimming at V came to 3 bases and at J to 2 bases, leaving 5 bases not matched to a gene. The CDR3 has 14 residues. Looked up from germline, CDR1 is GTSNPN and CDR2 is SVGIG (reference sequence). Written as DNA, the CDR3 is TGTGCCTGGAGAATCACAGGGGCCACAGATACGCAGTATTTT. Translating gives CAWRITGATDTQYF. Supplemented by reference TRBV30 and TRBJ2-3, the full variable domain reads SQTIHQWPATLVQPVGSPLSLECTVEGTSNPNLYWYRQAAGRGLQLLFYSVGIGQISSEVPQNLSASRPQDRQFILSSKKLLLSDSGFYLCAWRITGATDTQYFGPGTRLTVL.

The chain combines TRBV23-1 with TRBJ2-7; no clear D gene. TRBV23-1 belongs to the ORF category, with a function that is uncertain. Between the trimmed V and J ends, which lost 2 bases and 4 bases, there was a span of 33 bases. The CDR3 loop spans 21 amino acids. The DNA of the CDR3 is TGCGCCAGCAGTCAAAGATCCCTAGGAGCTACTCAGAACCTTAGCCCTTACGAGCAGTACTTC. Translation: CASSQRSLGATQNLSPYEQYF.

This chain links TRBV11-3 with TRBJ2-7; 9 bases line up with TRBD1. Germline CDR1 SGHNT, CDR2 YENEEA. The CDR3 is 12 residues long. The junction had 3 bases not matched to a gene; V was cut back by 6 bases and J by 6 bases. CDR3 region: CASSPGQGEQYF. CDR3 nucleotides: TGTGCCAGCAGTCCGGGACAGGGCGAGCAGTACTTC.

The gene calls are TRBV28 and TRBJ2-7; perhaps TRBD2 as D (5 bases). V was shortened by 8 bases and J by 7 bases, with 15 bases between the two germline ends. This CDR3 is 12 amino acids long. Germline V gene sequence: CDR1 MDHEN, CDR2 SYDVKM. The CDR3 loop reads CASRGGWSEQYF. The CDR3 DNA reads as TGTGCCAGCCGTGGCGGGTGGTCGGAGCAGTACTTC.

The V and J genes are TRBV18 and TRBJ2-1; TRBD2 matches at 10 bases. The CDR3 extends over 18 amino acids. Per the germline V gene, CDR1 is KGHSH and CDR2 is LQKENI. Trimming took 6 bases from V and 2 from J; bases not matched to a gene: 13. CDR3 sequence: CASSQREGRYPTYNEQFF. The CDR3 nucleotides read TGTGCCAGCTCCCAGCGGGAGGGCCGATATCCTACCTACAATGAGCAGTTCTTC.

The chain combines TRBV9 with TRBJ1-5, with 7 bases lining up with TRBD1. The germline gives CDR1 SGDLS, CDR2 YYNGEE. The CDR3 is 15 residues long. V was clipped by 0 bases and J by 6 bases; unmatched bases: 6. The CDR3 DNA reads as TGTGCCAGCAGCGTAGAGGGGGCAGTCGGTCAGCCCCAGCATTTT. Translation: CASSVEGAVGQPQHF.

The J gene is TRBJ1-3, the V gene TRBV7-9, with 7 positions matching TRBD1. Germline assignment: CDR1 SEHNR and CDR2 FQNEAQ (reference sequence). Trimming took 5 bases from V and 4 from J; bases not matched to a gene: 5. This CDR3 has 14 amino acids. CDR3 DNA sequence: TGTGCCAGCAGCGGTGACAGGGAGGGAAACACCATATATTTT. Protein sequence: CASSGDREGNTIYF.

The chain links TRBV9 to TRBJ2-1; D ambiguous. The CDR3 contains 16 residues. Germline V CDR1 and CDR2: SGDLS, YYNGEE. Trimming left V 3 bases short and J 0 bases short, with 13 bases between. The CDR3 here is CASSAFGSGSYNEQFF. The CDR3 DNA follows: TGTGCCAGCAGCGCCTTCGGGTCGGGCTCCTACAATGAGCAGTTCTTC.

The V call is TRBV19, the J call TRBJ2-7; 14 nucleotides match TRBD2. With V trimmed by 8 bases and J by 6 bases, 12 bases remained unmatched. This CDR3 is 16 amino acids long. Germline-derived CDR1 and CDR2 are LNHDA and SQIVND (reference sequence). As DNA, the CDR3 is TGTGCCAGTCCCCCTCCGGGACTAGCGGGAGTCAGCGAGCAGTACTTC. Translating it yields CASPPPGLAGVSEQYF.

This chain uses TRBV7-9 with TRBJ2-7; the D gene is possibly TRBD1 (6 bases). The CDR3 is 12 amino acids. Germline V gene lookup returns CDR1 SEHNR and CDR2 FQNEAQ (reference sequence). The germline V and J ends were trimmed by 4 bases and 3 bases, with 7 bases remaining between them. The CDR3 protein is CASSWTVYEQYF. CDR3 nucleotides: TGTGCCAGCAGCTGGACAGTCTACGAGCAGTACTTC.

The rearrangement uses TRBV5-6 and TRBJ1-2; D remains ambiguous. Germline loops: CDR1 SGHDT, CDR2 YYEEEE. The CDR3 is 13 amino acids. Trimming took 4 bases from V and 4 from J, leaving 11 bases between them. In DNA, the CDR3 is TGTGCCAGCAGCCCCCCAGGCCTCTATGGCTACACCTTC. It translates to CASSPPGLYGYTF.

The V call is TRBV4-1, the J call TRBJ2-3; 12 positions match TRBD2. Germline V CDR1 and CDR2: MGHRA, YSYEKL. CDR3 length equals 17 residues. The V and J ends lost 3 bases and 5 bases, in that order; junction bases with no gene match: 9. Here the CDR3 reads CASSHLPPGLAGDTQYF. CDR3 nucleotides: TGCGCCAGCAGCCATCTTCCCCCGGGACTAGCGGGAGATACGCAGTATTTT.

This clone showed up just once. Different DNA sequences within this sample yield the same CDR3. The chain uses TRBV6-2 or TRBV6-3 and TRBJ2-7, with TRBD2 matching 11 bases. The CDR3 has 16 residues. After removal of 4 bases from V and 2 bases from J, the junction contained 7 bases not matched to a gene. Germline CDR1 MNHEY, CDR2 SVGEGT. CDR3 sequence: CASSFTPGLAAYEQYF. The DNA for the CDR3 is TGTGCCAGCAGTTTCACCCCGGGACTAGCGGCCTACGAGCAGTACTTC.

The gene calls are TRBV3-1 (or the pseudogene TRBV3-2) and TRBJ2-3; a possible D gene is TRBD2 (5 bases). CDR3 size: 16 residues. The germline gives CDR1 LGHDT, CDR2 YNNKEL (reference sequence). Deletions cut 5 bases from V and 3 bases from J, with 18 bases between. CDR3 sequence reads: CASSGKGTLATDTQYF. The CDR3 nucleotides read TGTGCCAGCAGCGGAAAGGGTACGCTAGCAACAGATACGCAGTATTTT.

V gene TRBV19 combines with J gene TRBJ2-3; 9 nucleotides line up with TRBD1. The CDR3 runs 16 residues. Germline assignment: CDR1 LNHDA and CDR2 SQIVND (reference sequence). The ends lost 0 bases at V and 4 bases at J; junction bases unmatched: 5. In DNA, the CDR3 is TGTGCCAGTAGTATAGACCGGACAGGGGACTCAGATACGCAGTATTTT. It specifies CASSIDRTGDSDTQYF.

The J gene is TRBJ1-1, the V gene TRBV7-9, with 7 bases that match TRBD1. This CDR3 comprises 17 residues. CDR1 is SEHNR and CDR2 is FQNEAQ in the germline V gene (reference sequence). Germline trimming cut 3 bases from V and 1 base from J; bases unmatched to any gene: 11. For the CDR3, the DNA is TGTGCCAGCAGCTTCGTCCGCGCGCGGGACAGGAACACTGAAGCTTTCTTT. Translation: CASSFVRARDRNTEAFF.

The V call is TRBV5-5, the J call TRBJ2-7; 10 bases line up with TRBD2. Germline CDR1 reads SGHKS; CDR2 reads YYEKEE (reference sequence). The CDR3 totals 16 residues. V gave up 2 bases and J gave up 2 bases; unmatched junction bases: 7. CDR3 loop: CASSLAGTSATYEQYF. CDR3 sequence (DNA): TGTGCCAGCAGCTTAGCCGGGACTAGCGCTACCTACGAGCAGTACTTC.

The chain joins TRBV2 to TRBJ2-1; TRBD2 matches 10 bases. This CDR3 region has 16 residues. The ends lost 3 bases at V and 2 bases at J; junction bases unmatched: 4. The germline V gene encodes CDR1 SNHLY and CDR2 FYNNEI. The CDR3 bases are TGTGCCAGCAGTGACGTTACTAGCGGGACCTACAATGAGCAGTTCTTC. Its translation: CASSDVTSGTYNEQFF. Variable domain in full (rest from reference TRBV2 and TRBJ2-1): EPEVTQTPSHQVTQMGQEVILRCVPISNHLYFYWYRQILGQKVEFLVSFYNNEISEKSEIFDDQFSVERPDGSNFTLKIRSTKLEDSAMYFCASSDVTSGTYNEQFFGPGTRLTVL.

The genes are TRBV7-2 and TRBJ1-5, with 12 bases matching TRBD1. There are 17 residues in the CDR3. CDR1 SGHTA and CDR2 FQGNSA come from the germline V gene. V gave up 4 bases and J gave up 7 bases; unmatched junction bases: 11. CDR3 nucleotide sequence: TGTGCCAGCAGCTCGCCCCCGGGGACAGGGGGCGGACAGCCCCAGCATTTT. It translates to CASSSPPGTGGGQPQHF.

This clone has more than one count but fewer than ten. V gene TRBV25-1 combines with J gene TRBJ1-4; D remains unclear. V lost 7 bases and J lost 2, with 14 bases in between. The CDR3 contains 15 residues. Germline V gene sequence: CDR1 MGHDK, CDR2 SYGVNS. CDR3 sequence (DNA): TGTGCCAGCACCCTAGGTGGTTGGACTAATGAAAAACTGTTTTTT. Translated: CASTLGGWTNEKLFF. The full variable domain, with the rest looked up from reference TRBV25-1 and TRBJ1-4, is EADIYQTPRYLVIGTGKKITLECSQTMGHDKMYWYQQDPGMELHLIHYSYGVNSTEKGDLSSESTVSRIRTEHFPLTLESARPSHTSQYLCASTLGGWTNEKLFFGSGTQLSVL.

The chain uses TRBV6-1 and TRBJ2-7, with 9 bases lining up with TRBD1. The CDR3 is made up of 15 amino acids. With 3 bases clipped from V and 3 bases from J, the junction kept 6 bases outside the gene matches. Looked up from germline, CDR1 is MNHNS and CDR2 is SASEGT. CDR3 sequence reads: CASSDGPTGGYEQYF. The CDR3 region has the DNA TGTGCCAGCAGTGATGGACCGACAGGGGGCTACGAGCAGTACTTC.

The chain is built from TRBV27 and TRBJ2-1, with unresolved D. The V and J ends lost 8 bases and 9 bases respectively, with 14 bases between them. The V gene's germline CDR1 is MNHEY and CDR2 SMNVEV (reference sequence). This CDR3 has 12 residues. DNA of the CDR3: TGTGCCAGCGCAAAAATGGCTTTTGAGCAGTTCTTC. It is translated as CASAKMAFEQFF.

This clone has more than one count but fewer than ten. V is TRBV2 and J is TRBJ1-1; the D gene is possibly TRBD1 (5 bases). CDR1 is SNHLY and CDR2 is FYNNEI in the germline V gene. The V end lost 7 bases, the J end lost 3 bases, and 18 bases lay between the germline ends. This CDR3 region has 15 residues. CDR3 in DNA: TGTGCCAGCACTAAAGGGGCGCGTAGGGACACTGAAGCTTTCTTT. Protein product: CASTKGARRDTEAFF.

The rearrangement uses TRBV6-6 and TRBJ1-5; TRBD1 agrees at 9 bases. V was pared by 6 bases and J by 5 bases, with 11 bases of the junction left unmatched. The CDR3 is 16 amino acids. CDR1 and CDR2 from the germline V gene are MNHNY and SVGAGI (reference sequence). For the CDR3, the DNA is TGTGCCAGCAGGCATTCTGGACAGGGGATCCATCAGCCCCAGCATTTT. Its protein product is CASRHSGQGIHQPQHF.